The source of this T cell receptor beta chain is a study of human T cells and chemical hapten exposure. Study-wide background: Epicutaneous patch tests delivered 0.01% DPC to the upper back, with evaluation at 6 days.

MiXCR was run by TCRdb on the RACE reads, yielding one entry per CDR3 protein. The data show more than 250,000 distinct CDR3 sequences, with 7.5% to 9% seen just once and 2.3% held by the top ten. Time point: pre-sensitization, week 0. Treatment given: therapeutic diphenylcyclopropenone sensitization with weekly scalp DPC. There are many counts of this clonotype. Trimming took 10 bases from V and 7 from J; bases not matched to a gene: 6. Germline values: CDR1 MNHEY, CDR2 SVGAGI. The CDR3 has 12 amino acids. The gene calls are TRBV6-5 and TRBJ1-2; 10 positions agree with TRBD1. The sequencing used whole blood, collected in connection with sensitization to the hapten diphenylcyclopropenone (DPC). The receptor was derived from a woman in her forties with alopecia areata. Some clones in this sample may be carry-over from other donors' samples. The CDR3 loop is CATRQGARGYTF. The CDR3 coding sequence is TGTGCCACGAGACAGGGGGCACGTGGCTACACCTTC.